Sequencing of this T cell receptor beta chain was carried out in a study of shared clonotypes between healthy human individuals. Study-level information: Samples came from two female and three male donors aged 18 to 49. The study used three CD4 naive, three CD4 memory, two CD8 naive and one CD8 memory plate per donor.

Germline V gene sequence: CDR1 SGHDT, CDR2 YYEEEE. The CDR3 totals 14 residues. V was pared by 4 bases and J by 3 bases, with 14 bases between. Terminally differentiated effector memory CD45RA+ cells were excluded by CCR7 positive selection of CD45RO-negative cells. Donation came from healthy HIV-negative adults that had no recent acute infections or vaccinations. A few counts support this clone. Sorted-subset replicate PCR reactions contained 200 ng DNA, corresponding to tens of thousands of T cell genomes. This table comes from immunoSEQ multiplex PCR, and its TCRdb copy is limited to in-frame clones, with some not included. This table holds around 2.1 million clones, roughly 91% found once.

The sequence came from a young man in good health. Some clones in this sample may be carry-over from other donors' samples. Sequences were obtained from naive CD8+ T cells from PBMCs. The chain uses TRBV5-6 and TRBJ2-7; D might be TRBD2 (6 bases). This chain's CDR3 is CASSVLAAGYEQYF. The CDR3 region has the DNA TGTGCCAGCAGCGTATTAGCGGCAGGCTACGAGCAGTACTTC. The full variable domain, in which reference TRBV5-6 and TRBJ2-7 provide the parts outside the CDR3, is DAGVTQSPTHLIKTRGQQVTLRCSPKSGHDTVSWYQQALGQGPQFIFQYYEEEERQRGNFPDRFSGHQFPNYSSELNVNALLLGDSALYLCASSVLAAGYEQYFGPGTRLTVT.